This section outlines one T cell receptor (beta chain) sequence together with its context. Antigen specificity is unknown. PCR was performed a second time for roughly 7 to 11 cycles using a sample-barcoded 5' primer and a J-beta primer mix. A template-switch adaptor with 12 random nucleotides tagged each cDNA molecule. TCRdb re-called the 5' RACE reads with MiXCR, one entry per CDR3 protein. Among 700,000 to 850,000 distinct CDR3 sequences listed, approximately 55% were seen once. This CDR3 comprises 15 residues. Germline CDR1 is SNHLY and CDR2 is FYNNEI. V lost 4 bases and J 6 bases, leaving 16 bases between the germline ends. The data stem from a study of blood T cells in healthy people across ages. Across the study: Researchers report that template switching captured about one barcoded beta molecule per two T cells.

Whole-study findings and limits: Diversity of TCR beta correlated strongly with naive T cell percentage. Age showed a roughly linear inverse relationship with TCR beta diversity per million T cells.

This sequence originates from a man at least 80 years old in good health. The sequencing input was blood. This rearrangement joins TRBV2 to TRBJ2-1, with a tentative D call TRBD1 (5 bases). The CDR3 here is CASSGTNRKRNEQFF. CDR3 nucleotides: TGTGCCAGCAGTGGTACGAACAGGAAGCGCAATGAGCAGTTCTTC.